These 22 T cell receptor beta chains originate from one sample sequenced in a study of T cells in women clearing cervical HPV infection listed by TCRdb under 2018. Library method: the immunoSEQ multiplex PCR assay. The source is immuneACCESS, and TCRdb retained only in-frame sequences with V and J called. Part of the clones is not carried over; for the studies checked, unresolved V genes explain less than half of this, and the remainder is unexplained. The sample table includes 18,000 or so clones. Around an eighth of the sample lies in the top ten. Sequencing was carried out using blood buffy coat. The receptors derive from a woman between 18 and 75 years old with a cervical HPV16 infection that either progressed to CIN3+ or cleared (not recorded which).

On this clone: The DNA ends 3 residues before the CDR3 does, and the rest of the CDR3 is filled in from the germline J gene. The V gene is TRBV2, the J gene TRBJ1-5; 7 nucleotides match TRBD1. Germline V CDR1 and CDR2: SNHLY, FYNNEI. The J segment lost 3 bases and the V segment lost 0 bases, leaving 5 bases of the junction unmatched. This CDR3 comprises 16 residues. The sequenced part of the CDR3 DNA is TGTGCCAGCAGTGAAGCGACAGGGAGGACCAATCAGCCC. This translates into CASSEATGRTNQP. The whole CDR3 protein is CASSEATGRTNQPQHF.

For this clone: The read stops 3 residues short of the end of the CDR3; the missing end is completed from the germline J gene. This chain joins TRBV5-1 and TRBJ2-1, with a weak D call TRBD2 (7 bases). The CDR3 consists of 15 residues. V lost 0 bases to trimming and J lost 5 bases, with 12 bases between them. Per the germline V gene, CDR1 is SGHRS and CDR2 is YFSETQ. The CDR3 is CASSLAGGANNEQFF. CDR3 bases read: TGCGCCAGCAGCTTGGCTGGGGGGGCGAACAATGAG. The variable domain in full, with the rest retrieved from reference TRBV5-1 and TRBJ2-1, is KAGVTQTPRYLIKTRGQQVTLSCSPISGHRSVSWYQQTPGQGLQFLFEYFSETQRNKGNFPGRFSGRQFSNSRSEMNVSTLELGDSALYLCASSLAGGANNEQFFGPGTRLTVL.

As for this clone: The read terminates 3 residues before the CDR3 end, so the remaining end is supplied by the germline J gene. The rearrangement uses TRBV5-1 and TRBJ1-2; D not resolved. Germline-derived CDR1 and CDR2 are SGHRS and YFSETQ. This CDR3 spans 13 amino acids. Trimming left V 0 bases short and J 4 bases short, with 7 bases between. This CDR3 is CASSLDTAYGYTF. The DNA read from the CDR3 is TGCGCCAGCAGCTTGGACACAGCCTATGGC.

Concerning this clone itself: The CDR3 extends 3 residues past the end of the read, so its final part is completed from the germline J gene. This chain joins TRBV12-3 or TRBV12-4 and TRBJ2-1, with D unclear. The CDR3 is made up of 17 amino acids. The V end lost 3 bases, the J end lost 0 bases, and 15 bases lay between the germline ends. The sequenced CDR3 bases are TGTGCCAGCAGTTTCTTCCAGCCCAGGCCCTCCTACAATGAG. Its translation is CASSFFQPRPSYNE. The entire CDR3 sequence reads CASSFFQPRPSYNEQFF.

As concerns this clone: The CDR3 end is not reached by the read, which stops 3 residues before it; the germline J gene fills it in. The J gene is TRBJ2-4, the V gene TRBV7-2, with 8 bases matching TRBD1. This CDR3 is 13 amino acids long. Germline values: CDR1 SGHTA, CDR2 FQGNSA. Partial CDR3 DNA: TGTGCCAGCAGCGGGTCAGGGGGCTATGGT. This codes for CASSGSGGYG. The whole CDR3 is CASSGSGGYGQYF.

On this clone: The read halts 3 residues ahead of the CDR3 end, with the missing end drawn from the germline J gene. The V call is TRBV18, the J call TRBJ1-1; D unresolved. The CDR3 is made up of 13 amino acids. Trimming pared 2 bases from V and 3 bases from J, leaving 7 bases between. Germline assignment: CDR1 KGHSH and CDR2 LQKENI. The CDR3 DNA, read in part, is TGTGCCAGCTCACCATCCCCGGACACTGAA. Amino acids: CASSPSPDTE. The entire CDR3 protein reads CASSPSPDTEAFF.

Turning to this clone: The sequenced fragment ends 3 residues before the CDR3 boundary, so the rest is inferred from the germline J gene. The rearrangement joins TRBV20-1 to TRBJ2-7, with 8 bases matching TRBD1. V gave up 3 bases and J gave up 3 bases; unmatched junction bases: 7. This CDR3 spans 14 amino acids. Germline V gene sequence: CDR1 DFQATT, CDR2 SNEGSKA (reference sequence). CDR3 bases read: TGCAGTGCTAGTCAACAGGGGGTGGACTACGAG. Translated: CSASQQGVDYE. The CDR3 as a whole reads CSASQQGVDYEQYF.

On this clone itself: The DNA ends 3 residues before the CDR3 does, and the rest of the CDR3 is filled in from the germline J gene. This chain joins TRBV18 and TRBJ2-7, with 11 bases aligning to TRBD1. Trimming at V came to 1 base and at J to 6 bases, leaving 8 bases not matched to a gene. CDR3 length: 16 residues. Germline V gene sequence: CDR1 KGHSH, CDR2 LQKENI. CDR3 amino acids: CASSPQNAGTGGEQYF. The CDR3 bases that were read are TGTGCCAGCTCACCACAGAACGCCGGGACAGGGGGCGAG.

Frequency places this clone as medium-sized. Read data end 3 residues before the CDR3 end; the end is taken from the germline J gene. The genes are TRBV30 and TRBJ2-3, with D tentatively TRBD2 (5 bases). The CDR3 sequence is 14 residues long. CDR1 GTSNPN and CDR2 SVGIG come from the germline V gene (reference sequence). V was shortened by 3 bases and J by 0 bases, with 10 bases between the two germline ends. This CDR3 reads CAWRLLVSTDTQYF. Incomplete CDR3 DNA: TGTGCCTGGAGACTACTAGTAAGCACAGATACG. The full variable domain, rest sourced from reference TRBV30 and TRBJ2-3, is SQTIHQWPATLVQPVGSPLSLECTVEGTSNPNLYWYRQAAGRGLQLLFYSVGIGQISSEVPQNLSASRPQDRQFILSSKKLLLSDSGFYLCAWRLLVSTDTQYFGPGTRLTVL.

Comment on this clone: The sequence runs out 3 residues before the end of the CDR3; the remainder is reconstructed from the germline J gene. The chain employs TRBV19 and TRBJ2-3; 8 bases agree with TRBD1. CDR3 length equals 16 residues. Germline V gene data show CDR1 as LNHDA and CDR2 as SQIVND (reference sequence). V shed 0 bases, J shed 4 bases, and the junction held 6 bases outside the gene matches. CDR3 bases read: TGTGCCAGTAGTATAGATCGGGGACAGGCAGCAGATACG. Translating gives CASSIDRGQAADT. The whole CDR3 sequence reads CASSIDRGQAADTQYF.

Concerning this clone: The read falls 3 residues short of the CDR3 end, and the missing part is taken from the germline J gene. V and J are TRBV28 and TRBJ1-1; D unclear. Germline V lookup: CDR1 MDHEN, CDR2 SYDVKM. V lost 5 bases and J 7 bases, leaving 11 bases between the germline ends. The CDR3 is 12 amino acids. The DNA read from the CDR3 is TGTGCCAGCAGTCGTGAAAGAGGTGAA. Translated: CASSRERGE. The entire CDR3 protein is CASSRERGEAFF.

Regarding this clone: Read coverage stops 3 residues before the CDR3 terminus; the germline J gene supplies the remainder. The V gene is TRBV20-1, the J gene TRBJ1-4; 10 bases are shared with TRBD1. Germline values: CDR1 DFQATT, CDR2 SNEGSKA (reference sequence). This CDR3 is 14 amino acids long. V was pared by 8 bases and J by 10 bases, with 13 bases of the junction left unmatched. The CDR3: CSLERGTGDGKLFF. CDR3 DNA, as far as it was read: TGCAGTCTCGAGAGGGGGACAGGGGACGGAAAA.

As to this clone: The read halts 3 residues ahead of the CDR3 end, with the missing end drawn from the germline J gene. The chain couples TRBV12-3 or TRBV12-4 to TRBJ1-5; possibly TRBD1 for D (6 bases). V was trimmed by 8 bases and J by 3 bases, leaving 14 bases between them. This CDR3 is built from 14 residues. Here the CDR3 reads CASSSGTLNQPQHF. CDR3 bases read: TGTGCCAGCTCATCCGGGACACTCAATCAGCCC.

CDR3 bases read: TGTGCCAGCAGCTTGGGCGGGAGCAGGTACGAG. As protein: CASSLGGSRYE. The whole CDR3 sequence is CASSLGGSRYEQYF. The V call is TRBV7-2, the J call TRBJ2-7, with TRBD2 matching over 7 bases. Read coverage stops 3 residues before the CDR3 terminus; the germline J gene supplies the remainder. The ends lost 3 bases at V and 4 bases at J; junction bases unmatched: 6. Germline-derived CDR1 and CDR2 are SGHTA and FQGNSA. The CDR3 is made up of 14 amino acids.

On this clone: The read terminates 3 residues ahead of where the CDR3 ends, so the germline J gene completes it. J is TRBJ1-5 and V is TRBV28, with D tentatively TRBD1 (5 bases). CDR3 length: 12 residues. The V end was cut by 8 bases, the J end by 7 bases, with 12 bases between. The germline gives CDR1 MDHEN, CDR2 SYDVKM. Here the CDR3 reads CASAPGIQPQHF. The covered CDR3 bases are TGTGCCAGCGCACCAGGGATCCAGCCC.

CDR3 loop: CASSQETRETQYF. Incomplete CDR3 DNA: TGTGCCAGCAGCCAAGAGACTCGGGAGACC. This chain joins TRBV4-2 and TRBJ2-5; D unresolved. The read ends 3 residues shy of where the CDR3 ends; the end is completed using the germline J gene. The CDR3 loop spans 13 amino acids. Germline V gene lookup returns CDR1 LGHNA and CDR2 YNFKEQ. V was clipped by 0 bases and J by 5 bases, with 7 bases between them.

Points on this clone: Read sequence stops 3 residues before the CDR3 end, and the germline J gene provides the missing end. J is TRBJ2-3 and V is TRBV5-1; 7 bases map to TRBD2. Trimming cost V 0 bases and J 4 bases; bases outside gene matches: 5. Germline CDR1 reads SGHRS; CDR2 reads YFSETQ. The CDR3 is made up of 15 amino acids. This chain's CDR3 is CASSLGGGVADTQYF. Partial CDR3 DNA: TGCGCCAGCAGCTTGGGTGGGGGGGTGGCAGATACG. The full variable domain, with the rest looked up from reference TRBV5-1 and TRBJ2-3, is KAGVTQTPRYLIKTRGQQVTLSCSPISGHRSVSWYQQTPGQGLQFLFEYFSETQRNKGNFPGRFSGRQFSNSRSEMNVSTLELGDSALYLCASSLGGGVADTQYFGPGTRLTVL.

About this clone: The observed sequence ends 3 residues before the CDR3 terminus, with the missing tail filled in from the germline J gene. The J gene is TRBJ2-7, the V gene TRBV20-1; weak D call: TRBD2 (5 bases). The CDR3 is 13 amino acids. V gave up 1 base and J gave up 4 bases, with 11 bases separating them. Germline assignment: CDR1 DFQATT and CDR2 SNEGSKA (reference sequence). CDR3 DNA (partial): TGCAGTGCTAGAGGCACGAGAGGGTACGAG. Its translation is CSARGTRGYE. The whole CDR3 sequence is CSARGTRGYEQYF.

Concerning this clone itself: The observed sequence ends 3 residues before the CDR3 terminus, with the missing tail filled in from the germline J gene. The chain joins TRBV11-3 to TRBJ1-2; D uncertain. Per germline, CDR1 SGHNT and CDR2 YENEEA. CDR3 length: 14 amino acids. CDR3 bases read: TGTGCCAGCAGCTTACAGCGGGGAGGTCGCGGC. Protein: CASSLQRGGRG. The full CDR3 reads CASSLQRGGRGYTF.

As regards this clone: The read ends 3 residues before the CDR3 terminus; that terminus is restored from the germline J gene. The chain has TRBV4-1 and TRBJ2-1, with 8 bases fitting TRBD2. Looked up from germline, CDR1 is MGHRA and CDR2 is YSYEKL. The CDR3 length is 15 residues. The V segment lost 2 bases and the J segment 8 bases; nucleotides outside the gene matches: 8. CDR3 bases read: TGCGCCAGCAGCCAACGGGAGCGGGAGTCTGATGAG. It specifies CASSQRERESDE. The CDR3 as a whole reads CASSQRERESDEQFF.

In the case of this clone: The CDR3 goes on 3 residues after the read ends, and that part is filled in from the germline J gene. The chain joins TRBV11-3 to TRBJ2-5; maybe TRBD1 (5 bases). V was shortened by 6 bases and J by 5 bases, with 13 bases between the two germline ends. CDR3 length: 13 amino acids. Germline loops: CDR1 SGHNT, CDR2 YENEEA. This CDR3 is CASSPGSGETQYF. The DNA read from the CDR3 is TGTGCCAGCAGTCCAGGGTCGGGTGAGACC.

In regard to this clone: The read gets to within 3 residues of the CDR3 end, and the germline J gene fills in the rest. V gene TRBV7-9 combines with J gene TRBJ1-2, with D unresolved. Germline V gene data show CDR1 as SEHNR and CDR2 as FQNEAQ (reference sequence). CDR3 size: 14 residues. Partial CDR3 DNA: TGTGCCAGCAGCCGCAACAGTGACACCTACGAC. This sequence encodes CASSRNSDTYD. The entire CDR3 is CASSRNSDTYDYTF.